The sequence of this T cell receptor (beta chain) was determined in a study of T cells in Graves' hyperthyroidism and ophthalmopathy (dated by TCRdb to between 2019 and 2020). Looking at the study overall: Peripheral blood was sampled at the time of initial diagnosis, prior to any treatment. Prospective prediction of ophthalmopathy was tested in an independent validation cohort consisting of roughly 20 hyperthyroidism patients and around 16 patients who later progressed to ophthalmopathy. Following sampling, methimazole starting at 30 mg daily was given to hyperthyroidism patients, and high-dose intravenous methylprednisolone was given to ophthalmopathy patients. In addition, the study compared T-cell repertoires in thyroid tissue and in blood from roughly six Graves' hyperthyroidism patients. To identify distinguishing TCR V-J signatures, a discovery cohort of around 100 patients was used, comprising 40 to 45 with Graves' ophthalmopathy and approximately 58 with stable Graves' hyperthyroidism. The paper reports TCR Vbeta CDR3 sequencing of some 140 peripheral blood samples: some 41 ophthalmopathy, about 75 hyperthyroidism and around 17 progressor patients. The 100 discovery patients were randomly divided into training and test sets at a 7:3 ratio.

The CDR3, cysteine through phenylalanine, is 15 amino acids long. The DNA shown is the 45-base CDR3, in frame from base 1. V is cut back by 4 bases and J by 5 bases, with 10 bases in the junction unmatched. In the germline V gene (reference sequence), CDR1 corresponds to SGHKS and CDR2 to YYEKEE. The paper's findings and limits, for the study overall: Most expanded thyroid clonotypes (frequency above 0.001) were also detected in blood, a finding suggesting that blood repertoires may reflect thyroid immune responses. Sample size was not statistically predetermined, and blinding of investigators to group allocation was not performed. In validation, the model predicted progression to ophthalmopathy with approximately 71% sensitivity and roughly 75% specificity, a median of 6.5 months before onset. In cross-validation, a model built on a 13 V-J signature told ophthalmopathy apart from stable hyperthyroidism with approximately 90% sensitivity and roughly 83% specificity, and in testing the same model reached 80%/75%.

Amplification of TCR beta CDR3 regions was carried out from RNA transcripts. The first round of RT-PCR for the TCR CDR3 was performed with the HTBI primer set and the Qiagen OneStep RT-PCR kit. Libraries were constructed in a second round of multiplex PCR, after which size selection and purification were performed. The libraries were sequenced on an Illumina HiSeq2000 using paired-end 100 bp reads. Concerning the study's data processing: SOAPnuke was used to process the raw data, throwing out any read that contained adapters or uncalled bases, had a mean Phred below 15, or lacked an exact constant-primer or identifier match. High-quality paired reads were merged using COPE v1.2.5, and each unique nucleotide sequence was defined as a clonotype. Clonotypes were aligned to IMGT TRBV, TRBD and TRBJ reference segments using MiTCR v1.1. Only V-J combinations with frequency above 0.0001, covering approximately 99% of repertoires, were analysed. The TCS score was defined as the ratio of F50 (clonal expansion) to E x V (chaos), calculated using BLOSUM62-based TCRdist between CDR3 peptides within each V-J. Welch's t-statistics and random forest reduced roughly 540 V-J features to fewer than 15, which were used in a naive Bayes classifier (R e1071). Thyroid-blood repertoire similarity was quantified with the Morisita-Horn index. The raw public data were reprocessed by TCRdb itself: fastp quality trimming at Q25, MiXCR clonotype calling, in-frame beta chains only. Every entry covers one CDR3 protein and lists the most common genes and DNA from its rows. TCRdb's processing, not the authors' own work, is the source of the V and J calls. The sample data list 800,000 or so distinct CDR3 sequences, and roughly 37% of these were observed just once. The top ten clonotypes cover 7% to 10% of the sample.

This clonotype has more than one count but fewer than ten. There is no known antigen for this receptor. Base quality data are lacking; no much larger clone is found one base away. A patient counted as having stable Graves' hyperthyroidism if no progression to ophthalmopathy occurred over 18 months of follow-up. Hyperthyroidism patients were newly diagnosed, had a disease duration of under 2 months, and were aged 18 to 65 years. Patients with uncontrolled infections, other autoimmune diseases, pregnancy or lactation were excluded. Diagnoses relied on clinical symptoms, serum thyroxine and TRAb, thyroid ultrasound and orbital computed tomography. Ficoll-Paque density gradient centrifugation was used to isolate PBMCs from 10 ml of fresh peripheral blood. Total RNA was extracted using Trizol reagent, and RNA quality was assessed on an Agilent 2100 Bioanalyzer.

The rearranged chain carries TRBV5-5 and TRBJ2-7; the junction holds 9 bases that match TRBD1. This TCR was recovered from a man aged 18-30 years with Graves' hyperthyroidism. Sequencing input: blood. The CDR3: CASSMTQGAHHEQYF. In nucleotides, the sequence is TGTGCCAGCAGCATGACACAGGGGGCGCACCACGAGCAGTACTTC.